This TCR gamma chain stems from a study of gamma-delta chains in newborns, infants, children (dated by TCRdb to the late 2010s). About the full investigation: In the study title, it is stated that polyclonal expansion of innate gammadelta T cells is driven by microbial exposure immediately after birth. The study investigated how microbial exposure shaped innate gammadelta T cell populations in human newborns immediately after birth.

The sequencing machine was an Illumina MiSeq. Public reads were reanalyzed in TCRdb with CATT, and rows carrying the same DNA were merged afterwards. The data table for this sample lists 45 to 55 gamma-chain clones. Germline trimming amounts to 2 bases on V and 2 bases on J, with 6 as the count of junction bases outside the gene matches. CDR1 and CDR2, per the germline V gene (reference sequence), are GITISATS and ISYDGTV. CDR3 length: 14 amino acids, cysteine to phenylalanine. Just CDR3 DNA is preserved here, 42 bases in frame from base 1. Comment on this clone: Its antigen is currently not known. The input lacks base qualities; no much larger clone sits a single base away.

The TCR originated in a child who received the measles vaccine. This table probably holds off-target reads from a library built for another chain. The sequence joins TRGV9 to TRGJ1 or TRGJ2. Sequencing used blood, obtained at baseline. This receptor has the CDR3 CALWEEKDYYKKLF. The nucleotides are TGTGCCTTGTGGGAGGAGAAGGATTATTATAAGAAACTCTTT.